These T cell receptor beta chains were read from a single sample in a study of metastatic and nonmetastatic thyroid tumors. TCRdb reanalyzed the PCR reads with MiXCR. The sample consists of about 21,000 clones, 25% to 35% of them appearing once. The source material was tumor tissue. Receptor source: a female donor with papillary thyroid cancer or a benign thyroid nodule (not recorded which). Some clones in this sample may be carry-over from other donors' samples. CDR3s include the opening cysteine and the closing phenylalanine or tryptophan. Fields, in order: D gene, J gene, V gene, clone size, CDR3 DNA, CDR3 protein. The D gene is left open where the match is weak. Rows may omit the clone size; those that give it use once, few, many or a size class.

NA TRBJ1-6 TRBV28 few TGTGCCAGCAGTTTATACGCAGGCAATTCACCCCTCCACTTT CASSLYAGNSPLHF
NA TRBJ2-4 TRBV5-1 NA TGCGCCAGCAGCCAGTGGACCGGGGGAAACATTCAGTACTTC CASSQWTGGNIQYF
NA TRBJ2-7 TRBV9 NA TGTGCCAGCAGCGTAGCGGCAGGCCGCCGGTACGAGCAGTACTTC CASSVAAGRRYEQYF
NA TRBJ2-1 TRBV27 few TGTGCCAGCAGTTTATTTGGAGGGGGGTTGTCGGATGAGCAGTTCTTC CASSLFGGGLSDEQFF
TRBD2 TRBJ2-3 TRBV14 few TGTGCCAGCAGCGGGGTGGCGGGAGGAGGTGCAGATACGCAGTATTTT CASSGVAGGGADTQYF
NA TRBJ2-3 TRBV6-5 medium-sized TGTGCCAGCAGTTACGAGGTTATTGGGTCCTGGGCAACAGATACGCAGTATTTT CASSYEVIGSWATDTQYF
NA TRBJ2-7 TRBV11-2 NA TGTGCCAGCAGCTTAATGGGGGACGAGCAGTACTTC CASSLMGDEQYF
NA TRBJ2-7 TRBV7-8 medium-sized TGTGCCAGCAGCCCAGGGACGGAAGGTTGGTACGAGCAGTACTTC CASSPGTEGWYEQYF
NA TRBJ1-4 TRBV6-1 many TGTGCCAGCAGTGACCTTAATGAAAAACTGTTTTTT CASSDLNEKLFF
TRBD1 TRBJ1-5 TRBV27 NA TGTGCCAGCAGTCTACGAAGGGGGCGCTTGGAGGAGCAGCCCCAGCATTTT CASSLRRGRLEEQPQHF
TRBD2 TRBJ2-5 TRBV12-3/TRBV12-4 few TGTGCCAGCAGCAAACGGGGGGAACTAACGGAGACCCAGTACTTC CASSKRGELTETQYF
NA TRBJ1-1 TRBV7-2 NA TGTGCCAGCAGCTCTAGGGGGACTGAAGCTTTCTTT CASSSRGTEAFF
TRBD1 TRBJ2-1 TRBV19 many TGTGCCAGTAGTTTCGGGACAGGGAATCCTATTGAGCAGTTCTTC CASSFGTGNPIEQFF
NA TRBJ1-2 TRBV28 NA TGTGCCAGCAGCCGCCGAGTCGGCTACACCTTC CASSRRVGYTF
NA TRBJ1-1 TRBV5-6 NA TGTGCCAGCAGCCCCGGGCGGGGCAGGGGGAACACTGAAGCTTTCTTT CASSPGRGRGNTEAFF
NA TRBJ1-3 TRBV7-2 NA TGTGCCAGCAGCAACCAAGACATCTCTGGAAACACCATATATTTT CASSNQDISGNTIYF
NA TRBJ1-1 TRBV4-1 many TGCGCCAGCAGCCAAGATTGGGCACACACCACTGAAGCTTTCTTT CASSQDWAHTTEAFF
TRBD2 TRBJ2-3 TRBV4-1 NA TGCGCCAGCAGCCAAGAGGGGGGGACCGAATTGTTAGATACGCAGTATTTT CASSQEGGTELLDTQYF
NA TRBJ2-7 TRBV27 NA TGTGCCAGCAGCATAAAGGACAGCAGTCCCTACGAGCAGTACTTC CASSIKDSSPYEQYF
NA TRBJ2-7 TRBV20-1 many TGCAGTGCTAGAGATTTAGCCGGAGTCGGCGAGCAGTACTTC CSARDLAGVGEQYF
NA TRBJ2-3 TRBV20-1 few TGCAGTGCTAGATCTGGAAGGTCAGATATGCAGTATTTT CSARSGRSDMQYF
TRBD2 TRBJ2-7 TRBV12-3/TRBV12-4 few TGTGCCAGCAGTCACCCTAGCGGGAGTTTGTACGAGCAGTACTTC CASSHPSGSLYEQYF
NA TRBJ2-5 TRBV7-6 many TGTGCCAGCAGCCGAGGACGCCAAGAGACCCAGTACTTC CASSRGRQETQYF
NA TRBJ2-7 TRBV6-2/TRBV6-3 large TGTGCCAGCAGCCCCCAAGGCGTGCACGAGCAGTACTTC CASSPQGVHEQYF
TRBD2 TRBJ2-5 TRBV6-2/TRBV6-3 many TGTGCCAGCAGTTACTCCGGCCGGCCGAAACCGGGACTAGCGGTATGGGAGACCCAGTACTTC CASSYSGRPKPGLAVWETQYF
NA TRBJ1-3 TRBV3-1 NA TGTGCCAGCAGCCCCGAACGCACAGAGGCTGGAAACACCATATATTTT CASSPERTEAGNTIYF
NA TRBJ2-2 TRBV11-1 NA TGTGCCAGCAGCCTCTCGGGCAGGGTGGATACCGGGGAGCTGTTTTTT CASSLSGRVDTGELFF
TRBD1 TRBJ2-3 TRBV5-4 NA TGTGCCAGCAGGTTGACAGGGGGCACAGATACGCAGTATTTT CASRLTGGTDTQYF
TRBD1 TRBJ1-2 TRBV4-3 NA TGCGCCAGCAGCCAATCGGACAGGATTGACTATGGCTACACCTTC CASSQSDRIDYGYTF
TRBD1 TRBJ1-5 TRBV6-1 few TGTGCCAGCAGTCCACAGGGGAGTCAGCACCAGCATTTT CASSPQGSQHQHF
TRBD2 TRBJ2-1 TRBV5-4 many TGTGCCAGCAGCTTGTCTAGCGGGAGGGGGGGCTTAAGGCAGTTCTTC CASSLSSGRGGLRQFF
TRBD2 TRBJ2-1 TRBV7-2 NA TGTGCCAGCAGCTGGGATAGCGGGAGCGATGAGCGGTTCTTC CASSWDSGSDERFF
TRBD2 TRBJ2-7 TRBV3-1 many TGTGCCAGCAGCCAAGTAAAGAGCGGGAGCCACGAGCAGTACTTC CASSQVKSGSHEQYF
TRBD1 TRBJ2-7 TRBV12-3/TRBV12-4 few TGTGCCAGCAGAACCGGGACAGGGTTCCACGAGCAGTACTTC CASRTGTGFHEQYF
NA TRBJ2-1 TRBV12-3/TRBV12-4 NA TGTGCCAGCACCGATAAACAGGTAGGTGAGCAGTTCTTT CASTDKQVGEQFF
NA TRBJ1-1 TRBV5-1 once TGCGCCAGCAGCCCGTGGACGGCGAACACTGAAGCTTTCTTT CASSPWTANTEAFF
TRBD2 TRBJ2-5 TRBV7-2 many TGTGCCAGCAGCTCCGAACTAGCGGGAGGGACCCAGTACTTC CASSSELAGGTQYF
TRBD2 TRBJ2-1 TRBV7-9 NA TGTGCCAGCAGCTCCGGGACTAGCGGCAATGAGCAGTTCTTC CASSSGTSGNEQFF
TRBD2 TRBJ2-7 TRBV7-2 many TGTGCCAGCAGCTTAGGACTAGCTCTCGAGCAGTACTTC CASSLGLALEQYF
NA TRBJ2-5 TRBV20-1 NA TGCAGTGCTGATGACGTCGCAGGGCTCCAGACCCAGTACTTC CSADDVAGLQTQYF
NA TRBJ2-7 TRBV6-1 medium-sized TGTGCCAGCACACGGAGAGGCCCCTACGAGCAGTACTTC CASTRRGPYEQYF
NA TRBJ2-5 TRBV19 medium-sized TGTGCCAGTAGTGTACTGGGGGGACAAGAGACCCAGTACTTC CASSVLGGQETQYF
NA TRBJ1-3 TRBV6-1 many TGTGCCAGCAGTGAAGGGTTTGGAAACACCACATATTTT CASSEGFGNTTYF